This is a list of T cell receptor beta chains from one sample in a study of T cell responses to AZD1222 COVID-19 vaccine. Only in-frame clones appear in the TCRdb table, and some are missing; sequencing was by immunoSEQ multiplex PCR. The profile covers fewer than 130,000 clones, with less than 95% appearing a single time and about 8.3% taken by the ten largest. The sample was peripheral blood, taken on day 0 of AZD1222 vaccination. The receptors originated from an adult in good health. CDR3s include the opening cysteine and the closing phenylalanine or tryptophan. D genes are given only for firm matches. Expanded clones are given a class, and other clones once, few, many or no size at all.

j_gene,v_gene,d_gene,abundance,CDR3nt,CDR3aa
TRBJ1-6,TRBV6-5,TRBD1,NA,TGTGCCACCTTTCCAGGGGGTTCCTATAATTCACCCCTCCACTTT,CATFPGGSYNSPLHF
TRBJ2-7,TRBV5-6,NA,NA,TGTGCCAGCAGCTTGGAGCCGCCCACGGGCGAGCAGTACTTC,CASSLEPPTGEQYF
TRBJ1-2,TRBV2,TRBD1,NA,TGTGCCAGCAGCTCCGAGGCCGGGACAGGGATGGCTAACACCTTC,CASSSEAGTGMANTF
TRBJ2-3,TRBV29-1,TRBD1,many,TGCAGCGCCCCGGGGACAGGGGGTAGCACAGATACGCAGTATTTT,CSAPGTGGSTDTQYF
TRBJ2-1,TRBV19,NA,NA,TGTGCCAGTAGTATGGGGGGCTTAAGCTCCTACAATGAGCAGTTCTTC,CASSMGGLSSYNEQFF
TRBJ2-1,TRBV15,TRBD2,NA,TGTGCCACCAGCACCCGGGACTACTACAATGAGCAGTTCTTC,CATSTRDYYNEQFF
TRBJ1-3,TRBV3-1/TRBV3-2,NA,NA,TGTGCCAGCAGCGTACGGAACACCATATATTTT,CASSVRNTIYF
TRBJ1-1,TRBV6-6,NA,NA,TGTGCCAGCAGACACATACAGAGGAACACTGAAGCTTTCTTT,CASRHIQRNTEAFF
TRBJ2-2,TRBV6-1,TRBD1,NA,TGTGCCAGCAGTGAGGACAGGGATGCGAACACCGGGGAGCTGTTTTTT,CASSEDRDANTGELFF
TRBJ1-2,TRBV6-5,NA,NA,TGTGCCAGCAGTACTGCGGACGGAAACTATGGCTACACCTTC,CASSTADGNYGYTF
TRBJ1-1,TRBV18,TRBD1,NA,TGTGCCAGCTCACCGGACAGGGACACTGAAGCTTTCTTT,CASSPDRDTEAFF
TRBJ2-2,TRBV7-8,TRBD2,NA,TGTGCCAGCAGCTCGGGACTAGTGAACACCGGGGAGCTGTTTTTT,CASSSGLVNTGELFF
TRBJ1-5,TRBV5-1,NA,NA,TGCGCCAGCAGCTTGGGTTCCCCAGGGGCCTACAATCAGCCCCAGCATTTT,CASSLGSPGAYNQPQHF
TRBJ1-2,TRBV6-1,NA,NA,TGTGCCAGCAGTGAATTAGGTAGGGGCTACACCTTC,CASSELGRGYTF
TRBJ1-2,TRBV5-1,NA,NA,TGCGCCAGCAGCTTGGCGGGGGACTATGGCTACACCTTC,CASSLAGDYGYTF
TRBJ1-1,TRBV19,NA,NA,TGTGCCAGTAGTCCAGCGATGAACACTGAAGCTTTCTTT,CASSPAMNTEAFF
TRBJ1-6,TRBV6-1,NA,NA,TGTGCCAGCAGTGAACTCGTCGGACGTAATTCACCCCTCCACTTT,CASSELVGRNSPLHF
TRBJ1-6,TRBV30,NA,NA,TGTGCCTGGAGTGTAGGGACCTATAATTCACCCCTCCACTTT,CAWSVGTYNSPLHF
TRBJ1-4,TRBV6-2/TRBV6-3,TRBD1,NA,TGTGCCAGCAGTTACGGGACAGGGGATGAAAAACTGTTTTTT,CASSYGTGDEKLFF
TRBJ2-1,TRBV6-5,NA,NA,TGTGCCAGCTTACGAATATACAATGAGCAGTTCTTC,CASLRIYNEQFF
TRBJ1-1,TRBV30,NA,NA,TGTGCCTGGAATCACGGTTTAGCCAAAGAAGCTTTCTTT,CAWNHGLAKEAFF
TRBJ1-5,TRBV7-9,NA,once,TGTGCCAGCAGAGGAGTGAATCAGCCCCAGCATTTT,CASRGVNQPQHF
TRBJ2-1,TRBV6-2/TRBV6-3,NA,NA,TGTGCCAGCAGTCCGGGACTCCCGTTGAATGAGCAGTTCTTC,CASSPGLPLNEQFF
TRBJ2-1,TRBV3-1/TRBV3-2,TRBD1,NA,TGTGCCAGCAGCCAGGTGGTACAGGGGGCGCGGAATGAGCAGTTCTTC,CASSQVVQGARNEQFF
TRBJ2-1,TRBV21-1,NA,NA,TGTGCCAGTAAGACAGGGCGAGTGGACAATGAGCAGTTCTTC,CASKTGRVDNEQFF
TRBJ2-1,TRBV12-5,TRBD2,NA,TGTGCTAGTGGTTTGGCCCTAAGGACTAGCGCGACGTACAATGAGCAGTTCTTC,CASGLALRTSATYNEQFF
TRBJ1-5,TRBV28,TRBD1,few,TGTGCCACACAAACCTCAGGGGGTTCTAATCAGCCCCAGCATTTT,CATQTSGGSNQPQHF
TRBJ2-7,TRBV28,TRBD2,NA,TGTGCCAGCAGTTTAACCCAGCGGGGGACGTACGAGCAGTACTTC,CASSLTQRGTYEQYF
TRBJ1-6,TRBV28,NA,NA,TGTGCCACCGGGGTTTTCCATAATTCACCCCTCCACTTT,CATGVFHNSPLHF
TRBJ1-6,TRBV11-2,NA,NA,TGTGCCAGCAGCTTACTAGCGGATAATTCACCCCTCCACTTT,CASSLLADNSPLHF
TRBJ2-3,TRBV20-1,NA,NA,TGCAGTGCTAGTGGATTCAGCACAGATACGCAGTATTTT,CSASGFSTDTQYF
TRBJ2-7,TRBV9,TRBD2,NA,TGTGCCAGCAGCCTTCGGGGAGCGGGGGCTCCCTACGAGCAGTACTTC,CASSLRGAGAPYEQYF
TRBJ1-1,TRBV5-5,NA,few,TGTGCCAGCAGCTTGGTTCCGGACAATGAAGCTTTCTTT,CASSLVPDNEAFF
TRBJ2-7,TRBV5-1,TRBD1,NA,TGCGCCAGCAGCTCGGGGGACAGGTTTCCCTACGAGCAGTACTTC,CASSSGDRFPYEQYF
TRBJ1-1,TRBV28,NA,NA,TGTGCCAGCACCCGGATCGCGGAGGGTGAAGCTTTCTTT,CASTRIAEGEAFF
TRBJ1-2,TRBV28,NA,few,TGTGCCAGCAGTTTAGGGTTAGCTGCGAGCTATGGCTACACCTTC,CASSLGLAASYGYTF
TRBJ2-5,TRBV9,NA,NA,TGTGCCAGCAGCGTAGGGTTCGGCGAAGAGACCCAGTACTTC,CASSVGFGEETQYF
TRBJ1-5,TRBV3-1/TRBV3-2,NA,NA,TGTGCCAGCAGCCAAGAAGGGGACCAGCCCCAGCATTTT,CASSQEGDQPQHF
TRBJ1-2,TRBV5-1,TRBD1,NA,TGCGCCAGCAGCCCCGGTTCAGGGGGCGCCTATGGCTACACCTTC,CASSPGSGGAYGYTF